The source of this T cell receptor (beta chain) is a study of cytomegalovirus exposure and HLA in healthy donors. Study conclusions and caveats: Later examination showed HLA-associated TCR beta chains had greater clonal expansion than equally common others.

The germline CDR1 and CDR2 sequences are SNHLY and FYNNEI. V lost 8 bases and J lost 3; bases outside the gene matches: 17. CDR3 length equals 17 residues. This clone was detected many times. Its antigen remains unidentified. This PCR relied on a set of 60 Vbeta primers and 13 Jbeta primers. Sequencing was performed with immunoSEQ multiplex PCR; in TCRdb, only in-frame clones are kept and a portion is missing. The data contain 120,000 to 150,000 clones, 84% of them singletons. Input material: PBMCs. The genes are TRBV2 and TRBJ1-1; 8 positions agree with TRBD1. The receptor comes from a boy aged 2 to 10 in good health and CMV-seronegative. This CDR3 reads CASYSGQDGKRYTEAFF. As DNA, the CDR3 is TGTGCCAGCTACTCGGGACAGGATGGGAAACGATACACTGAAGCTTTCTTT.